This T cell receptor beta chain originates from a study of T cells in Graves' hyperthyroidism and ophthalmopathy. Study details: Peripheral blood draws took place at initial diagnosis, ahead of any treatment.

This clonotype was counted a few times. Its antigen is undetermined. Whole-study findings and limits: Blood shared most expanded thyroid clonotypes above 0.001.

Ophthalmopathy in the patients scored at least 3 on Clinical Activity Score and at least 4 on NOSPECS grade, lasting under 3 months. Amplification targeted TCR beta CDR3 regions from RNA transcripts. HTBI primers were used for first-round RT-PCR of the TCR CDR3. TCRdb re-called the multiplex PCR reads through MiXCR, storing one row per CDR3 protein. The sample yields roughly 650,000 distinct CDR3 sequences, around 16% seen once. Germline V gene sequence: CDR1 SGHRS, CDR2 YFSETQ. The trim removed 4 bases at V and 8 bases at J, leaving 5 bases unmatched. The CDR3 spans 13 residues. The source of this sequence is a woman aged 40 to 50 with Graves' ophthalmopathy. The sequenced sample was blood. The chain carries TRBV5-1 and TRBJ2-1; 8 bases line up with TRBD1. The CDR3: CASSPPDRDEQFF. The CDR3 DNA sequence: TGCGCCAGCAGCCCTCCGGACAGGGATGAGCAGTTCTTC.